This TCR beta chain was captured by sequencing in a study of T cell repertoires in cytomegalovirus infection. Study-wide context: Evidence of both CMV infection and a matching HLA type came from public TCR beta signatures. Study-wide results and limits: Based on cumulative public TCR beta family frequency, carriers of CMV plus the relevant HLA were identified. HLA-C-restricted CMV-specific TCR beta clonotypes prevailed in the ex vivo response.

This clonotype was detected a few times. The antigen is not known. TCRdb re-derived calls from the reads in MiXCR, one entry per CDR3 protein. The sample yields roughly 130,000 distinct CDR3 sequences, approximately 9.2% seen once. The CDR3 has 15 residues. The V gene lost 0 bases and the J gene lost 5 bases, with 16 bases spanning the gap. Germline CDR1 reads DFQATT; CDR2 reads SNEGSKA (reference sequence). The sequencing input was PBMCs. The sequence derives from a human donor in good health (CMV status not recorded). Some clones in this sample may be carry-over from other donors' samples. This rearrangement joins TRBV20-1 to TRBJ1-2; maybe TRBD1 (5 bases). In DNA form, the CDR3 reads TGCAGTGCTAGAGATCGGGTGGGGGAGGGGTATGGCTACACCTTC. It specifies CSARDRVGEGYGYTF.